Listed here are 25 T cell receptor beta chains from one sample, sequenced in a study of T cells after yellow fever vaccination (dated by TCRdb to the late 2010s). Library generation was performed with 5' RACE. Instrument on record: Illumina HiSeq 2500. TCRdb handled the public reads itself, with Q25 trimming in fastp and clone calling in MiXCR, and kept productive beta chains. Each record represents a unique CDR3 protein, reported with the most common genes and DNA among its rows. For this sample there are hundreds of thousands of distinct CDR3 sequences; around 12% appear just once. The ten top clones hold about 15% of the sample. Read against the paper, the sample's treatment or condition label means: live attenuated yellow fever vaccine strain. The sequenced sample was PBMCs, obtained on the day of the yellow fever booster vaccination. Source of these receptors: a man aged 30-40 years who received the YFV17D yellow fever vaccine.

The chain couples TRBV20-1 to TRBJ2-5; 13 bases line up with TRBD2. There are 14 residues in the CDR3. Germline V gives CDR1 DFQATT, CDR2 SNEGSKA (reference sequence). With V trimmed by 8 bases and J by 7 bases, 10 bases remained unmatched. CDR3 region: CSTGLAGAPGTQYF. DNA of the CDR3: TGCAGTACCGGACTAGCGGGAGCCCCGGGGACCCAGTACTTC.

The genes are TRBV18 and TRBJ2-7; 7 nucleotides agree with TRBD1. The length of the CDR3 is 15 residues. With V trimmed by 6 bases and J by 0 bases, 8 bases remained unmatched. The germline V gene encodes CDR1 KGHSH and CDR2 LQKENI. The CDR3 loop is CASSPGQASSYEQYF. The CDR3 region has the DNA TGTGCCAGCTCGCCCGGACAGGCCAGCTCCTACGAGCAGTACTTC. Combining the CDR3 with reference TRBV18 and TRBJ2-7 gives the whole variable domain NAGVMQNPRHLVRRRGQEARLRCSPMKGHSHVYWYRQLPEEGLKFMVYLQKENIIDESGMPKERFSAEFPKEGPSILRIQQVVRGDSAAYFCASSPGQASSYEQYFGPGTRLTVT.

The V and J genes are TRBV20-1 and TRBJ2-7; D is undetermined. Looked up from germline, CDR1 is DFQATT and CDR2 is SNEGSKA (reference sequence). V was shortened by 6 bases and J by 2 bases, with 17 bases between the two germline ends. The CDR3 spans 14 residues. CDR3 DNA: TGCAGTGCGAAAGAGGCCCGGCGGCCCTACGAGCAGTACTTC. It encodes CSAKEARRPYEQYF.

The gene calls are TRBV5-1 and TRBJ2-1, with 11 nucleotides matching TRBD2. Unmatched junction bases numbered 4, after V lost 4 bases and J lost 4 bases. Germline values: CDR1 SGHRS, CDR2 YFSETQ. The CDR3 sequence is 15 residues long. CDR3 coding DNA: TGCGCCAGCAGCCAGGGACTAGCGGTTTACAATGAGCAGTTCTTC. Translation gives CASSQGLAVYNEQFF.

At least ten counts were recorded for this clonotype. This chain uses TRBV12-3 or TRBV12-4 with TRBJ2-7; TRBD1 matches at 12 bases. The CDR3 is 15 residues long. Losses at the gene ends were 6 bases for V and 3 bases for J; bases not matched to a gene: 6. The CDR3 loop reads CASRAGTGGFYEQYF. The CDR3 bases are TGTGCCAGCAGAGCCGGGACAGGGGGCTTCTACGAGCAGTACTTC.

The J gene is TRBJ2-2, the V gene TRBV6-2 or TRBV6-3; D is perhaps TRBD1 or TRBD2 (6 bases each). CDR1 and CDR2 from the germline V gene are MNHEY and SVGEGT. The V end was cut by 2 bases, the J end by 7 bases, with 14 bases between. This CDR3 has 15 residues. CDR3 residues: CASSYRSGANGELFF. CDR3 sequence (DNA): TGTGCCAGCAGTTACAGGTCGGGGGCGAACGGGGAGCTGTTTTTT.

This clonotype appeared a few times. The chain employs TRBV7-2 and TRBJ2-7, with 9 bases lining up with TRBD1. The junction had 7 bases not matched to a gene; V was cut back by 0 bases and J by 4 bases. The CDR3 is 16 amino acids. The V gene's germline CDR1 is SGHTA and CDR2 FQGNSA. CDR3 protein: CASSLARDRAGYEQYF. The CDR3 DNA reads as TGTGCCAGCAGCTTAGCGAGGGACAGGGCCGGATACGAGCAGTACTTC. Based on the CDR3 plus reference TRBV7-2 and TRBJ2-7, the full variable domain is GAGVSQSPSNKVTEKGKDVELRCDPISGHTALYWYRQSLGQGLEFLIYFQGNSAPDKSGLPSDRFSAERTGGSVSTLTIQRTQQEDSAVYLCASSLARDRAGYEQYFGPGTRLTVT.

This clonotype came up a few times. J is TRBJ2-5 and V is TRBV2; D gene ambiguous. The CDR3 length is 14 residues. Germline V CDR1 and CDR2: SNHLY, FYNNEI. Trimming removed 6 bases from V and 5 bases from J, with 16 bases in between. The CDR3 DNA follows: TGTGCCAGCAGCACCGGTGGGCTCCAGGAGACCCAGTACTTC. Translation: CASSTGGLQETQYF. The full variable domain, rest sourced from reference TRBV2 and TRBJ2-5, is EPEVTQTPSHQVTQMGQEVILRCVPISNHLYFYWYRQILGQKVEFLVSFYNNEISEKSEIFDDQFSVERPDGSNFTLKIRSTKLEDSAMYFCASSTGGLQETQYFGPGTRLLVL.

CDR3 region: CASRGQGLDTGELFF. DNA of the CDR3: TGCGCCAGCAGAGGACAGGGATTGGACACCGGGGAGCTGTTTTTT. This chain connects TRBV10-2 to TRBJ2-2, with 8 bases that match TRBD1. The germline V gene encodes CDR1 WSHSY and CDR2 SAAADI. The CDR3 is 15 residues long. Unmatched junction bases numbered 6, after V lost 6 bases and J lost 3 bases.

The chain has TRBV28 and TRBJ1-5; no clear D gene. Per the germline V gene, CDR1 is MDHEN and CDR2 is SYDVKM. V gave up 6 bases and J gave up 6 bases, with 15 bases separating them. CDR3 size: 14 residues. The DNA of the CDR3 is TGTGCCAGCAGGCGTGGAGGGCCCGGTCAGCCCCAGCATTTT. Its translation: CASRRGGPGQPQHF. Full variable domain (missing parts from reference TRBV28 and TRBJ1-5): DVKVTQSSRYLVKRTGEKVFLECVQDMDHENMFWYRQDPGLGLRLIYFSYDVKMKEKGDIPEGYSVSREKKERFSLILESASTNQTSMYLCASRRGGPGQPQHFGDGTRLSIL.

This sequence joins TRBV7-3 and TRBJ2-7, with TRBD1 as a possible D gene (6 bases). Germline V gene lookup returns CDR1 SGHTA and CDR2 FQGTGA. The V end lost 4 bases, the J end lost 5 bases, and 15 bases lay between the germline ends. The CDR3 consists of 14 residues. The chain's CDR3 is CASSSQGTRHEQYF. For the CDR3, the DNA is TGTGCCAGCAGCTCACAGGGTACTCGCCACGAGCAGTACTTC.

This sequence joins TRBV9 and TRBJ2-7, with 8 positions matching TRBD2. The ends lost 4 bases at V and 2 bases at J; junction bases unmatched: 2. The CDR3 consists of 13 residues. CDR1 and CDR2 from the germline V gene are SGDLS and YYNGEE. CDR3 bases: TGTGCCAGCAGCAAGGGACTAGCCTACGAGCAGTACTTC. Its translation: CASSKGLAYEQYF.

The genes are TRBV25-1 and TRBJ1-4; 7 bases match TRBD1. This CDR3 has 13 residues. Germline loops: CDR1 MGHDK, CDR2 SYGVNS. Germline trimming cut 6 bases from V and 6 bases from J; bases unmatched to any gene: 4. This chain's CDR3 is CASRDRAYEKLFF. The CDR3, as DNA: TGTGCCAGCAGAGACAGGGCTTATGAAAAACTGTTTTTT.

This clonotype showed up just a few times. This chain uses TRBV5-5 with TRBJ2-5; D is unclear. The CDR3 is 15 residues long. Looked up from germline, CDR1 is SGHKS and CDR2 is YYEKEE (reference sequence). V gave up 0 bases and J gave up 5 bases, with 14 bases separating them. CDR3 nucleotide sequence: TGTGCCAGCAGCTTGGGTCCTCGGGCAAAGGAGACCCAGTACTTC. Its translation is CASSLGPRAKETQYF.

The CDR3 here is CASSRRTGSIHEQYF. The CDR3 DNA follows: TGTGCCAGCAGCCGTAGGACAGGGAGCATCCACGAGCAGTACTTC. V usage is TRBV5-4 and J usage is TRBJ2-7; 8 positions agree with TRBD1. CDR3 size: 15 residues. V lost 4 bases and J lost 5; bases outside the gene matches: 11. Germline assignment: CDR1 SGHNT and CDR2 YYREEE (reference sequence).

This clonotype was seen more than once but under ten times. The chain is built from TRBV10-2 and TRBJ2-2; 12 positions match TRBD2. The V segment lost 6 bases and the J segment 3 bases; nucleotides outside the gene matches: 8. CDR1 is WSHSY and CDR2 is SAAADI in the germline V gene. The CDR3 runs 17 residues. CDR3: CASSRTSGILDTGELFF. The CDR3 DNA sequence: TGCGCCAGCAGCAGGACTAGCGGGATTTTGGACACCGGGGAGCTGTTTTTT.

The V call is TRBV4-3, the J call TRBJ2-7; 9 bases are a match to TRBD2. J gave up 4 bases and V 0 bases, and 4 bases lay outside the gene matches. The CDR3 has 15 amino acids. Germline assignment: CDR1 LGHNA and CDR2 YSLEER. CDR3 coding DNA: TGCGCCAGCAGCCAAGACCCAGCGGGAGGATACGAGCAGTACTTC. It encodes CASSQDPAGGYEQYF.

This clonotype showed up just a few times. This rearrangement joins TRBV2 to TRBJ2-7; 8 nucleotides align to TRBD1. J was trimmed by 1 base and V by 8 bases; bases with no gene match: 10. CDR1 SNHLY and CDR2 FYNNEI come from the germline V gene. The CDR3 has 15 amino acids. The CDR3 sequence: CASPPGTGPSYEQYF. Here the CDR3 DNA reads TGTGCCAGCCCTCCCGGGACAGGTCCATCCTACGAGCAGTACTTC. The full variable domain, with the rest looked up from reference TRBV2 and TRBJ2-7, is EPEVTQTPSHQVTQMGQEVILRCVPISNHLYFYWYRQILGQKVEFLVSFYNNEISEKSEIFDDQFSVERPDGSNFTLKIRSTKLEDSAMYFCASPPGTGPSYEQYFGPGTRLTVT.

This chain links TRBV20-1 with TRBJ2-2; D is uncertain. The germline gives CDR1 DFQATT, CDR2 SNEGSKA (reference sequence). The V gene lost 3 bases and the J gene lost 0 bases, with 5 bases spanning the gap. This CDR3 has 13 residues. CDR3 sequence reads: CSASLANTGELFF. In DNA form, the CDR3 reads TGCAGTGCTAGCTTAGCGAACACCGGGGAGCTGTTTTTT.

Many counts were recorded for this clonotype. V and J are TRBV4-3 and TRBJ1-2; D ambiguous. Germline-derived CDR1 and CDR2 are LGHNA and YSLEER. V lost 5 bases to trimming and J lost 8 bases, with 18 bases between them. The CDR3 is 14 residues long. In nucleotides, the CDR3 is TGCGCCAGCAGCTTGTCTGGGGAGGGTTTCGGCTACACCTTC. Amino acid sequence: CASSLSGEGFGYTF.

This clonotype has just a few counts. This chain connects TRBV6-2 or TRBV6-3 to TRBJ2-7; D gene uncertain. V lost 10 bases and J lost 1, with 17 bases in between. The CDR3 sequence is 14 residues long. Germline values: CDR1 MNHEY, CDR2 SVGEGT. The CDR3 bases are TGTGCCACCCCTTATTGGACGGCATCCTACGAGCAGTACTTC. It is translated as CATPYWTASYEQYF.

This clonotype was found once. CDR3 amino acids: CTISFWTSGSASTDTQYF. In DNA, the CDR3 is TGTACCATCAGTTTTTGGACTAGCGGGAGTGCTAGCACAGATACGCAGTATTTT. This rearrangement joins TRBV28 to TRBJ2-3, with 13 nucleotides matching TRBD2. Germline CDR1 is MDHEN and CDR2 is SYDVKM. This CDR3 has 18 residues.

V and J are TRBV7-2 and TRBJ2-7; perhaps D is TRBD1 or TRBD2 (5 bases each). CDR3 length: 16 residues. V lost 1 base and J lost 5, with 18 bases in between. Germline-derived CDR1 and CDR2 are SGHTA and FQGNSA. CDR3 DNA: TGTGCCAGCAGCTTAGTGGTTGGGGGACGTTCCAACGAGCAGTACTTC. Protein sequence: CASSLVVGGRSNEQYF.

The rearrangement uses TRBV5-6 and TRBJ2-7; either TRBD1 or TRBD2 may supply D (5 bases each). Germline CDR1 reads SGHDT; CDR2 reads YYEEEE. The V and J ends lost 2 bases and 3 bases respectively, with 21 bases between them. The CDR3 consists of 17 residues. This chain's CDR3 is CASSFGGRDGRVYEQYF. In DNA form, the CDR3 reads TGTGCCAGCAGCTTTGGTGGTCGGGACGGGCGAGTCTACGAGCAGTACTTC.

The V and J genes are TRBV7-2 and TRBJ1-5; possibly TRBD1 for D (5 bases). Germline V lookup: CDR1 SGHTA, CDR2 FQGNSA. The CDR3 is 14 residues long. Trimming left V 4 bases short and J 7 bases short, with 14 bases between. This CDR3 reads CASSSGGYGQPQHF. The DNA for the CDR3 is TGTGCCAGCAGCTCGGGGGGGTACGGGCAGCCCCAGCATTTT.